This entry describes one T cell receptor beta chain. Its specificity is unknown. Looked up from germline, CDR1 is MDHEN and CDR2 is SYDVKM. The CDR3 extends over 15 amino acids. Beta-chain TCR cDNA was generated via 5'RACE template switching with UMIs. TCRdb re-called the 5' RACE reads, yielding one record per CDR3 amino acid sequence without DNA. In all, the sample yields about 550,000 distinct CDR3 sequences. These data come from a study of T cells expressing NK-cell markers. In the study overall: The study drew TCR beta repertoires from sorted CD3+CD56+NKG2C+, CD3+CD56+NKG2C- and CD3+CD56-NKG2C+ T cells.

Study findings and constraints: In about 6 donors, dominant CD3+CD56+NKG2C+ clonotypes ranked among the top 10 CD8+ clonotypes. These same clonotypes (in several donors) also led the CD3+CD56-NKG2C+ fraction.

The sample was blood T cells: a sorted CD56 or NKG2C T cell subset, CD4+ or CD8+ T cells, or bulk PBMC T cells (not recorded which). The chain employs TRBV28 and TRBJ2-1. This TCR was sampled from a man between 18 and 29 years old in good health. This CDR3 reads CASSYFGRRDNEQFF.